The present TCR beta chain was sequenced within a study of OX40 agonist ivuxolimab in advanced cancers. The overall study: The study enrolled dose-escalation patients with hepatocellular carcinoma, melanoma, renal cell or head and neck cancer. From about 23 to 85 years was the age range, with a mean of approximately 58 years, and around 83% were male.

Assay used: immunoSEQ multiplex PCR; TCRdb lists only in-frame clones, some missing. The data contain approximately 60,000 clones, approximately 89% of them singletons. On this clone: The antigen remains undetermined.

The CDR3 has 16 amino acids. Germline loops: CDR1 SGHKS, CDR2 YYEKEE (reference sequence). V lost 4 bases to trimming and J lost 2 bases; unmatched junction nucleotides: 9. Findings of the study overall: At 0.1 to 3.0 mg/kg and by week 6, CD4+ and CD8+ T cells in the blood had expanded clonally.

Sequenced here: CD4+ or CD8+ T cells sorted from blood, sampled in a trial of the OX40 agonist ivuxolimab. The sequence was collected from an adult with an advanced solid tumor such as melanoma, head and neck, liver or kidney cancer. This sequence joins TRBV5-5 and TRBJ2-7; 10 nucleotides agree with TRBD2. The CDR3 here is CASSQEGLAEPYEQYF. CDR3 coding DNA: TGTGCCAGCAGCCAAGAAGGACTAGCGGAGCCCTACGAGCAGTACTTC.